A single TCR beta chain is shown here with its context. The clone's antigen remains unknown. Per-base qualities were not stored, and no clone one base away is much larger. This sample stems from a study of T cell responses to AZD1222 COVID-19 vaccine (dated by TCRdb to about 2021). Study-wide context: A total of just over 230 trial participants underwent TCR sequencing, of whom some 210 received two doses of AZD1222 and about 26 received two doses of the MenACWY control vaccine. Trial participants were enrolled by age into subgroups of 18-55, 56-69 and 70-plus years, and approximately 150, 30 and 60 TCR-sequenced participants, respectively, were included in these subgroups. The research as a whole found: Because no day 14 peak-response samples were available, repertoires were characterized only after the peak T cell response. Conclusions about previously exposed vaccinees were limited because only six AZD1222 recipients were SARS-CoV-2 seropositive at baseline. Nearly half of unique spike-specific TCRs reportedly recognized epitopes outside regions mutated in the B.1.351 and B.1.1.7 variants. After two AZD1222 doses, both the breadth and the depth of spike-specific TCRs were significantly higher than at day 0 and than in MenACWY recipients. In the small 56-69-year group, the increase in depth fell short of significance, most likely because of low power. Participants were mostly white British, with more females than males. The authors suggested clonal diversity may have been underestimated. CD4 TCRs associated with the vaccine covered the entire spike protein, and the dominant responses were in regions 160-218 and 743-854.

The time point label on this specimen signifies: about 28 days (+/-7) after the second vaccine dose. AZD1222 recipients given second doses at about 4 weeks or at about 12 weeks were pooled, since spike-specific TCR depth and breadth were not found to differ between the two schedules. Vaccinee samples were obtained from the UK trials COV001 and COV002, which included a single-blind randomized controlled phase 2/3 trial of AZD1222 (ChAdOx1 nCoV-19) in healthy adults. For TCRbeta chain sequencing, PBMC samples from trial participants were taken at day 0 and at day 28 after the second dose. The CDR3 regions of human TCRbeta chains were analyzed by immunosequencing. Under the source paper's analysis protocol: TCRs in the repertoires were matched against a reference library of SARS-CoV-2-specific TCRs that had been generated with the MIRA antigen-specificity platform. Breadth was defined as the fraction of unique TCRs that were SARS-CoV-2-associated. Depth was defined as the fraction of total T cells that were SARS-CoV-2-associated. Using the MIRA data, every spike-specific TCR was mapped to the spike region that the TCR reacted to and assigned to either a CD4 or a CD8 class. Log10-transformed breadth and depth values were compared by one-way ANOVA with Sidak's multiple comparisons tests. TCRdb took this table from immuneACCESS and kept in-frame rearrangements with V and J called. Such tables lack part of the clones; where checked against another copy, unresolved V genes explain under half of the gap, and the rest is unexplained. V and J calls plus clone size are reproduced from that table; the DNA served to infer D and trimming. Across this sample there are about 140,000 clones, with about 93% seen only once. Of the sample, approximately 4.3% falls within the top ten clones.

In the germline V gene (reference sequence), CDR1 corresponds to MNHEY and CDR2 to SMNVEV. The CDR3 runs 14 residues from the cysteine to the phenylalanine. Solely the CDR3 DNA is kept, with 42 bases framed from the first base. The junction shows trimming of 2 bases on V and 10 bases on J, and the gene matches do not reach 4 bases of it. This receptor was identified in an adult who received the AZD1222 COVID-19 vaccine. The sequence joins TRBV27 to TRBJ1-6; TRBD1 agrees with 8 junctional bases. Specimen: peripheral blood, collected 28 days after the second AZD1222 dose. The encoded CDR3 is CASSLQGASSPLHF. The DNA reads TGTGCCAGCAGTTTACAGGGGGCTAGCTCACCCCTCCACTTT.